These 29 T cell receptor beta chains came from one sample sequenced in a study of OX40 agonist ivuxolimab in advanced cancers. Profiling relied on immunoSEQ multiplex PCR, and the TCRdb table lists in-frame clones only, not all of them. The sample consists of approximately 40,000 clones, 83% of them appearing once. The sequenced sample was CD4+ or CD8+ T cells sorted from blood, obtained in a trial of the OX40 agonist ivuxolimab. These receptors all come from an adult with an advanced solid tumor such as melanoma, head and neck, liver or kidney cancer.

The CDR3 sequence is CASRQTVDTQYF. CDR3 coding DNA: TGTGCCAGCAGACAGACAGTAGATACGCAGTATTTT. This rearrangement joins TRBV5-5 to TRBJ2-3; possibly TRBD1 for D (5 bases). V lost 5 bases and J 5 bases, leaving 9 bases between the germline ends. The germline gives CDR1 SGHKS, CDR2 YYEKEE (reference sequence). This CDR3 has 12 residues.

The rearrangement links TRBV30 to TRBJ2-2; no clear D. This CDR3 region has 15 residues. The germline V gene has CDR1 GTSNPN and CDR2 SVGIG (reference sequence). With 2 bases removed from V and 7 bases from J, the gap between germline ends came to 17 bases. CDR3 nucleotides: TGTGCCTGGAGTACCCTTGTTGACCGTGGCGGGGAGCTGTTTTTT. Protein product: CAWSTLVDRGGELFF.

Only one count was recorded for this clone. The chain has TRBV29-1 and TRBJ2-5; 7 bases agree with TRBD1. CDR1 SQVTM and CDR2 ANQGSEA come from the germline V gene. After removal of 7 bases from V and 0 bases from J, the junction contained 8 bases not matched to a gene. The CDR3 is 14 residues long. The CDR3 bases are TGCAGCGCTTGGGACAGAACGTACCAAGAGACCCAGTACTTC. It codes for CSAWDRTYQETQYF.

This clone was observed a handful of times. The chain is built from TRBV13 and TRBJ1-2; D gene uncertain. The germline V and J ends were trimmed by 5 bases and 8 bases, with 18 bases remaining between them. This CDR3 comprises 14 residues. CDR1 and CDR2 (germline): PRHDT, FYEKMQ (reference sequence). The DNA of the CDR3 is TGTGCCAGCAGCCCTAGGACCCCCGAGGACGGCTACACCTTC. Encoded protein: CASSPRTPEDGYTF.

CDR3 DNA: TGTGCCTGGAGTGACGCCATTTTGGCGGCAGATACGCAGTATTTT. Protein product: CAWSDAILAADTQYF. This chain joins TRBV30 and TRBJ2-3; D unresolved. V was pared by 1 base and J by 4 bases, with 15 bases between. The CDR3 covers 15 residues. Germline CDR1 and CDR2: GTSNPN and SVGIG (reference sequence). Supplemented by reference TRBV30 and TRBJ2-3, the full variable domain reads SQTIHQWPATLVQPVGSPLSLECTVEGTSNPNLYWYRQAAGRGLQLLFYSVGIGQISSEVPQNLSASRPQDRQFILSSKKLLLSDSGFYLCAWSDAILAADTQYFGPGTRLTVL.

As regards this clone: An end of the junction differs from the germline gene, which may be a read error. The sample holds other DNA sequences that translate to the same CDR3. This chain connects TRBV11-1 to TRBJ2-7, with a possible D match to TRBD2 (6 bases). This CDR3 contains 15 residues. Germline V gives CDR1 SGHAT, CDR2 FQDESV (reference sequence). The CDR3 nucleotides read TGTGCCAGCAGCCCTCATGGCGGGAACAATGGGGAGCAGTACTTT. This sequence encodes CASSPHGGNNGEQYF. Complete variable domain (other parts from reference TRBV11-1 and TRBJ2-7): EAEVAQSPRYKITEKSQAVAFWCDPISGHATLYWYRQILGQGPELLVQFQDESVVDDSQLPKDRFSAERLKGVDSTLKIQPAELGDSAMYLCASSPHGGNNGEQYFGPGTRLTVT.

The chain uses TRBV11-2 and TRBJ1-3; TRBD1 might be the D (5 bases). Trimming took 7 bases from V and 0 from J, leaving 16 bases between them. Germline lookup yields CDR1 SGHAT and CDR2 FQNNGV. The CDR3 consists of 16 residues. The CDR3 spells CASTQRGLSSGNTIYF. The CDR3 DNA follows: TGTGCCAGCACCCAACGGGGCTTAAGCTCTGGAAACACCATATATTTT.

The gene calls are TRBV5-1 and TRBJ1-5; a possible D gene is TRBD1 (5 bases). In germline, CDR1 is SGHRS, CDR2 YFSETQ. This CDR3 is built from 15 residues. Trimming took 0 bases from V and 0 from J, leaving 7 bases between them. The DNA of the CDR3 is TGCGCCAGCAGCTTGGGACAGAATAGCAATCAGCCCCAGCATTTT. Translated: CASSLGQNSNQPQHF.

This chain links TRBV28 with TRBJ2-7, with 8 bases identical to TRBD1. This CDR3 is built from 13 residues. V lost 5 bases to trimming and J lost 7 bases; unmatched junction nucleotides: 7. Germline lookup yields CDR1 MDHEN and CDR2 SYDVKM. In DNA, the CDR3 is TGTGCCAGCAGTGTCGGACAGGGCTTTGAGCAGTACTTC. Translation gives CASSVGQGFEQYF.

The V call is TRBV6-5, the J call TRBJ1-1; D is possibly TRBD1 (5 bases). Per germline, CDR1 MNHEY and CDR2 SVGAGI. The CDR3 consists of 13 residues. The germline V and J ends were trimmed by 5 bases and 4 bases, with 11 bases remaining between them. The DNA of the CDR3 is TGTGCCAGCAGTACCGGGGGAGGCACTGAAGCTTTCTTT. It specifies CASSTGGGTEAFF.

The chain couples TRBV10-2 to TRBJ2-1; D is uncertain. CDR1 and CDR2 from the germline V gene are WSHSY and SAAADI. The CDR3 spans 11 residues. Trimming took off 6 bases at V and 8 bases at J, with 8 bases between the two ends. Here the CDR3 DNA reads TGCGCCAGCAGCCCCGGGCATGAGCAGTTCTTC. Residues: CASSPGHEQFF.

This clone has only one observation. The V gene is TRBV21-1, the J gene TRBJ2-5; the table's D call of TRBD2 was not tested on the DNA. TRBV21-1 is deemed a pseudogene. This CDR3 has 15 amino acids. This CDR3 is CASSHRGGRRETQYF. CDR3 coding DNA: TGTGCCAGCAGCCACCGGGGGGGCCGGAGGGAGACCCAGTACTTC.

The rearrangement links TRBV30 to TRBJ1-2, with D possibly being TRBD1 (5 bases). The CDR3 spans 16 residues. The germline V gene has CDR1 GTSNPN and CDR2 SVGIG (reference sequence). Trimming stripped 1 base from V and 4 bases from J, with 19 bases between. DNA of the CDR3: TGTGCCTGGAGTGGGGTACGACAGCAAATGGGCTATGGCTACACCTTC. This encodes CAWSGVRQQMGYGYTF.

The genes are TRBV28 and TRBJ2-4; 10 bases map to TRBD1. With 5 bases clipped from V and 7 bases from J, the junction kept 5 bases outside the gene matches. The CDR3 extends over 14 amino acids. The germline V gene encodes CDR1 MDHEN and CDR2 SYDVKM. The CDR3 spells CASSPWTGGNIQYF. The CDR3 DNA is TGTGCCAGCAGTCCATGGACAGGGGGGAACATTCAGTACTTC.

The genes are TRBV2 and TRBJ2-2; D is perhaps TRBD1 (5 bases). The V end lost 2 bases, the J end lost 2 bases, and 18 bases lay between the germline ends. This CDR3 comprises 18 residues. Germline CDR1 SNHLY, CDR2 FYNNEI. As DNA, the CDR3 is TGTGCCAGCAGTGAAATGGGGTTGGCAGGGCTTAACACCGGGGAGCTGTTTTTT. Its protein is CASSEMGLAGLNTGELFF.

V is TRBV6-6 and J is TRBJ2-7; D may correspond to TRBD1 or TRBD2 (5 bases each). The CDR3 length is 14 residues. In germline, CDR1 is MNHNY, CDR2 SVGAGI (reference sequence). Trimming shortened V by 5 bases and J by 7 bases, and 18 bases separated the two germline ends. The chain's CDR3 is CASSKTADHDEQYF. The CDR3 bases are TGTGCCAGCAGTAAGACAGCGGATCACGATGAGCAGTACTTC.

CDR3 coding DNA: TGTGCCAGCAGCCAACTACAGGGAAGGCCCACTGAAGCTTTCTTT. This translates into CASSQLQGRPTEAFF. This chain uses TRBV14 with TRBJ1-1, with D perhaps matching TRBD1 (6 bases). Germline CDR1 reads SGHDN; CDR2 reads FVKESK. The CDR3 covers 15 residues. Trimming left V 2 bases short and J 4 bases short, with 14 bases between.

The J gene is TRBJ2-3, the V gene TRBV19; TRBD1 is a possible D gene (5 bases). Trimming took 8 bases from V and 2 from J, leaving 17 bases between them. The CDR3 contains 15 residues. The germline V gene has CDR1 LNHDA and CDR2 SQIVND (reference sequence). This CDR3 is CASRKGRGITDTQYF. The CDR3 DNA is TGTGCCAGTCGGAAGGGTAGGGGAATCACAGATACGCAGTATTTT.

This chain connects TRBV11-3 to TRBJ2-1; D is ambiguous. The V gene's germline CDR1 is SGHNT and CDR2 YENEEA. This CDR3 comprises 13 residues. With 4 bases removed from V and 6 bases from J, the gap between germline ends came to 10 bases. CDR3 sequence (DNA): TGTGCCAGCAGCTCGGGCGGACCCAATGAGCAGTTCTTC. As protein: CASSSGGPNEQFF.

The chain couples TRBV4-3 to TRBJ2-3; D is uncertain. CDR3 length equals 14 residues. With 1 base removed from V and 0 bases from J, the gap between germline ends came to 5 bases. Germline loops: CDR1 LGHNA, CDR2 YSLEER. The CDR3 protein is CASSQVASTDTQYF. DNA for the CDR3: TGCGCCAGCAGCCAAGTGGCCAGCACAGATACGCAGTATTTT.

The table lists this clone with a count of one. This chain connects TRBV5-1 to TRBJ2-5; D call uncertain. Germline-derived CDR1 and CDR2 are SGHRS and YFSETQ. Trimming cost V 3 bases and J 2 bases, with 14 bases left between them. This CDR3 contains 15 residues. The CDR3 bases are TGCGCCAGCAGCTGGTTGGGCAGCTATCAAGAGACCCAGTACTTC. The encoded protein is CASSWLGSYQETQYF.

The rearrangement links TRBV7-7 to TRBJ2-2; a weak D match, TRBD1 (6 bases). This CDR3 contains 14 residues. V lost 5 bases, J lost 4 bases, and 11 bases lay in between. Germline CDR1 reads SSHAT; CDR2 reads FNYEAQ (reference sequence). As DNA, the CDR3 is TGTGCCAGCAGCGCAGGGGTCAGCACCGGGGAGCTGTTTTTT. It specifies CASSAGVSTGELFF.

The chain is built from TRBV7-3 and TRBJ2-7; 9 bases match TRBD2. The CDR3 has 15 amino acids. V lost 5 bases to trimming and J lost 2 bases; unmatched junction nucleotides: 7. CDR1 SGHTA and CDR2 FQGTGA come from the germline V gene. CDR3 loop: CASSQIAGDAYEQYF. CDR3 nucleotides: TGTGCCAGCAGCCAGATAGCGGGGGACGCCTACGAGCAGTACTTC.

CDR3: CAWSVSFGDNSPLHF. The CDR3 region has the DNA TGTGCCTGGAGCGTCTCCTTTGGTGATAATTCACCCCTCCACTTT. J is TRBJ1-6 and V is TRBV30, with D uncertain. The germline V gene encodes CDR1 GTSNPN and CDR2 SVGIG (reference sequence). Trimming took 3 bases from V and 5 from J, leaving 14 bases between them. There are 15 residues in the CDR3.

The chain has TRBV5-6 and TRBJ2-2; D is possibly TRBD1 (5 bases). Trimming took 4 bases from V and 9 from J, leaving 13 bases between them. Germline V gives CDR1 SGHDT, CDR2 YYEEEE. The CDR3 has 13 residues. The CDR3 nucleotides read TGTGCCAGCAGCCCGCAGGGTGCCTGGGAGCTGTTTTTT. As protein: CASSPQGAWELFF.

A word on this clone: The sample contains more than one DNA sequence encoding this CDR3. The genes are TRBV5-6 and TRBJ1-2, with D maybe TRBD1 (5 bases). V was cut by 0 bases and J by 4 bases, with 7 bases left in between. The germline gives CDR1 SGHDT, CDR2 YYEEEE. The CDR3 has 13 residues. CDR3 amino acids: CASSLGGSYGYTF. CDR3 DNA: TGTGCCAGCAGCTTGGGGGGCTCCTATGGCTACACCTTC.

The chain couples TRBV28 to TRBJ2-5; D may be TRBD1 or TRBD2 (5 bases each). The DNA matches TRBJ2-7 better at its end, which makes the J call doubtful. CDR1 MDHEN and CDR2 SYDVKM come from the germline V gene. This CDR3 is built from 16 residues. The CDR3 region has the DNA TGTGCCAGCAGTTTACCCCGGGACGGCGATCCCTACGAGCAGTACTTC. This translates into CASSLPRDGDPYEQYF.

The gene calls are TRBV6-4 and TRBJ2-5, with D tentatively TRBD2 (5 bases). The CDR3 extends over 15 amino acids. Trimming stripped 4 bases from V and 4 bases from J, with 16 bases between. Per germline, CDR1 MRHNA and CDR2 SNTAGT. CDR3: CASSASAEGGETQYF. As DNA, the CDR3 is TGTGCCAGCAGTGCCTCAGCGGAAGGCGGAGAGACCCAGTACTTC.

The chain carries TRBV11-1 and TRBJ2-1; D remains unclear. The CDR3 spans 15 residues. Trimming left V 5 bases short and J 1 base short, with 12 bases between. Germline CDR1 reads SGHAT; CDR2 reads FQDESV (reference sequence). The CDR3 nucleotides read TGTGCCAGCAGCCCCTGGGGAAAGTCCTACAATGAGCAGTTCTTC. Translated: CASSPWGKSYNEQFF.